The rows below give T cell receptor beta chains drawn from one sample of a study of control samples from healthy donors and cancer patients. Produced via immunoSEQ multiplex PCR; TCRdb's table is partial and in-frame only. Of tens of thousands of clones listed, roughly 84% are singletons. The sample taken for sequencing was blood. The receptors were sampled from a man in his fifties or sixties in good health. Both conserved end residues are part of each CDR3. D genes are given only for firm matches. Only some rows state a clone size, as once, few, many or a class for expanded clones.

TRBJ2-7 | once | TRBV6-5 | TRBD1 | TGTGCCAGCAGGGGACAGGGACGTCCCTACGAGCAGTACTTC | CASRGQGRPYEQYF
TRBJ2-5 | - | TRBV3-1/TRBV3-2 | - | TGTGCCAGCAGTCTCGAATGGATAGAGACCCAGTACTTC | CASSLEWIETQYF
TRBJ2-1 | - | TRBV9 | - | TGTGCCAGCAGTGATACAGGGATCAAGCAGTTCTTC | CASSDTGIKQFF
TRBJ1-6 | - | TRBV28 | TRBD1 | TGTGCCAGCAGTCTCCTCGGGACAGGACATTATAATTCACCCCTCCACTTT | CASSLLGTGHYNSPLHF
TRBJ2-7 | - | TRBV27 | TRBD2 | TGTGCCAGCAGTCCCTGGGGACTAGCGGGAGGAGTCCACGAGCAGTACTTC | CASSPWGLAGGVHEQYF
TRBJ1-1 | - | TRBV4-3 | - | TGCGCCAGCAGCCAAGATCTATGGCAACGCGGCACTGAAGCTTTCTTT | CASSQDLWQRGTEAFF
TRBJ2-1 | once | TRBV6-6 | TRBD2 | TGTGCCAGCAGTATGGCGGGAGGGTTGGGGATGGGAGAGCAGTTCTTC | CASSMAGGLGMGEQFF
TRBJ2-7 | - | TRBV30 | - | TGTGCCTGGCCGGAAGGGCGGCGGAGCGAGCAGTACTTC | CAWPEGRRSEQYF
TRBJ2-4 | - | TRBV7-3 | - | TGTGCCAGCAGCTCCGGAGGGACCAACATTCAGTACTTC | CASSSGGTNIQYF
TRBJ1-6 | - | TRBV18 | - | TGTGCCAGCTCACCACAGGGGGAGGCTTCACCCCTCCACTTT | CASSPQGEASPLHF
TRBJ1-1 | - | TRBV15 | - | TGTGCCACCAGCAGAGATCTACAGAACACTGAAGCTTTCTTT | CATSRDLQNTEAFF
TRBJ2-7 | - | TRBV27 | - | TGTGCCAGCAGTTCCGGGGAAGGATACGAGCAGTACTTC | CASSSGEGYEQYF
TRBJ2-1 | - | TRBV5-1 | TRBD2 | TGCGCCAGCAGCTTGGTAGCGACTAGCGGCAATGAGCAGTTCTTC | CASSLVATSGNEQFF
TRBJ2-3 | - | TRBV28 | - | TGTGCCATCTCTCAAAGGGGAGCGGAGTCCACAGATACGCAGTATTTT | CAISQRGAESTDTQYF
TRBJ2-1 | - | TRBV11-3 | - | TGTGCCAGCAGCTTAGACCCTGGACGGTACAATGAGCAGTTCTTC | CASSLDPGRYNEQFF
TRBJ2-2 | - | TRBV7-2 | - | TGTGCCAGCAGGACCTACCTCACCACCGGGGAGCTGTTTTTT | CASRTYLTTGELFF
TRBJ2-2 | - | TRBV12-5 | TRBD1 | TGTGCTAGTGGTTTTAGGCTGGACAGGGGCACCGGGGAGCTGTTTTTT | CASGFRLDRGTGELFF
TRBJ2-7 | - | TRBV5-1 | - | TGCGCCAGCAGCTTGGGAGGGGCAGGCTACGAGCAGTACTTC | CASSLGGAGYEQYF
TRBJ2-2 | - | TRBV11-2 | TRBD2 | TGTGCCAGCAGCCCCCGACTAGCGGGAGATAGCACCGGGGAGCTGTTTTTT | CASSPRLAGDSTGELFF
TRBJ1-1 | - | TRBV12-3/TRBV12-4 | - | TGTGCCAGCAGTTTAAACCTACTAGCTTTCTTT | CASSLNLLAFF
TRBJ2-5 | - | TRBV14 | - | TGTGCCAGCAGGGCAAAAGTATCCGGGACCCAGTACTTC | CASRAKVSGTQYF
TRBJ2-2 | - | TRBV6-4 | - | TGTGCCAGCAGTGAACTAGCCGGTACCGGGGAGCTGTTTTTT | CASSELAGTGELFF
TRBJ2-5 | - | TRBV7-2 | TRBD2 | TGTGCCAGCAGCTCCCAAAGCGGGAGGGCCACCGGAGAGACCCAGTACTTC | CASSSQSGRATGETQYF
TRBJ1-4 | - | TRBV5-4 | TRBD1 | TGTGCCAGCAGCTCGGGACAGGGACCATACGAACGGGAAAAACTGTTTTTT | CASSSGQGPYEREKLFF
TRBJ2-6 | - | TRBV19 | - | TGTGCCAGTAGTATAGGTCACAGTACTGGGGCCAACGTCCTGACTTTC | CASSIGHSTGANVLTF
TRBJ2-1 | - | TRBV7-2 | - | TGTGCCAGCAGCTTACAGGTGTCGGACGATGAGCAGTTCTTC | CASSLQVSDDEQFF
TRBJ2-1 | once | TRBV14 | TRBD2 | TGTGCCAGCAGCCCGACAAGCGGGAGGTTGGTAAATGAGCAGTTCTTC | CASSPTSGRLVNEQFF
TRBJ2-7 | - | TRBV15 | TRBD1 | TGTGCCACCAGCAGAGGGGACAGGGGGGAGCAGTACTTC | CATSRGDRGEQYF
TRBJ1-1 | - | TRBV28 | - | TGTGCCAGCAGTCCCTCCGGGACCTATACAAGCAGTTTCTTT | CASSPSGTYTSSFF
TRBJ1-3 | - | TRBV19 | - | TGTGCCAGTAGAGGACGCAATGGAAACACCATATATTTT | CASRGRNGNTIYF
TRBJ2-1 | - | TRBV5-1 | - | TGCGCCAGCAGCTTGGATCAGGGGTCGTACAATGAGCAGTTCTTC | CASSLDQGSYNEQFF
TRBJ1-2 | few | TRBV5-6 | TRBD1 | TGTGCCAGCAGCTTGAATATGAGGGACAGGGACGGCTATGGCTACACCTTC | CASSLNMRDRDGYGYTF
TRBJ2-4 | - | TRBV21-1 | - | TGTGCCAGCACCCCTGACGGGGGAAAAAACATTCAGTACTTC | CASTPDGGKNIQYF
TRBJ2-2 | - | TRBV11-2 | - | TGTGCCAGCAGCTATGGTGGAGCCGGGGAGCTGTTTTTT | CASSYGGAGELFF
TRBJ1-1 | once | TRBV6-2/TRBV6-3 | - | TGTGCCAGCAGTTACGGGATCACAGCTTTCTTT | CASSYGITAFF
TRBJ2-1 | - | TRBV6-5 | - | TGTGCCAGCAGAGCGGCCTACAATGAGCAGTTCTTC | CASRAAYNEQFF
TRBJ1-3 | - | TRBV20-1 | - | TGCAGTGCTAGGTGGTCGAACACCATATATTTT | CSARWSNTIYF
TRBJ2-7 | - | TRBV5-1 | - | TGCGCCAGCAGCTTGGAAGGCAGGGCCTACGAGCAGTACTTC | CASSLEGRAYEQYF
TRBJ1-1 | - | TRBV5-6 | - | TGTGCCAGCAGCTGGCTGAGGGGCACGGCCCACACTGAAGCTTTCTTT | CASSWLRGTAHTEAFF
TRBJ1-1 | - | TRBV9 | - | TGTGCCAGCAGCCTTCAGGCGGTCAACACTGAAGCTTTCTTT | CASSLQAVNTEAFF
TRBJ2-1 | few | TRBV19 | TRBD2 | TGTGCCAGTAGTGGGACTAGCGGGAGATTGAATGAGCAGTTCTTC | CASSGTSGRLNEQFF
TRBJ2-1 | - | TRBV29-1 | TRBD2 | TGCAGCGTCGAACTAGCGGGAGGGATTCACTCCTACAATGAGCAGTTCTTC | CSVELAGGIHSYNEQFF
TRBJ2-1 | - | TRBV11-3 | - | TGTGCCAGCAGCTTAACTAGCTCCAATGAGCAGTTCTTC | CASSLTSSNEQFF
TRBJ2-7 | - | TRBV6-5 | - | TGTGCCAGCGGCGGACTTTTAATCTACGAGCAGTACTTC | CASGGLLIYEQYF
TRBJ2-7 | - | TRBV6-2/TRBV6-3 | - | TGTGCCAGCAGTTTGCCGGGCCCCTACGAGCAGTACTTC | CASSLPGPYEQYF
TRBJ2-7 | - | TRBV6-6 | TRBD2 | TGTGCCAGCAGTTACGAGGGACTAGCGCACGAGCAGTACTTC | CASSYEGLAHEQYF
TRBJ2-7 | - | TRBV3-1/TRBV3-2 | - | TGTGCCAGCAGCCAAGTAGGAGGGACCTACGAGCAGTACTTC | CASSQVGGTYEQYF
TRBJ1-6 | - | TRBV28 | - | TGTGCCAGCAGTCCCCCACAGGTTATGGGTTCACCCCTCCACTTT | CASSPPQVMGSPLHF
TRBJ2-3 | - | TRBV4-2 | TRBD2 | TGTGCCAGCAGCCAAGAGCGGCTAGCGGGAGTCGGAGGCACAGATACGCAGTATTTT | CASSQERLAGVGGTDTQYF
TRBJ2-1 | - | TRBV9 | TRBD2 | TGTGCCAGCAGCCCCCCTAGTGGAACGGGAGGGCTTGGTGAGCAGTTCTTC | CASSPPSGTGGLGEQFF
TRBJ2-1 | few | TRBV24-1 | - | TGTGCCACCAGTGATTCCGTGGCGGGGTCCTACAATGAGCAGTTCTTC | CATSDSVAGSYNEQFF
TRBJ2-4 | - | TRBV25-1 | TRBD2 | TGTGCCAGCAGTGAATCCGGGGGGTGGGAAAACATTCAGTACTTC | CASSESGGWENIQYF
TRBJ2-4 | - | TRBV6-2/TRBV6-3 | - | TGTGCCAGCAGTCCGGGACTTACGTCGCTATCCAAAAACATTCAGTACTTC | CASSPGLTSLSKNIQYF